This T cell receptor (beta chain) was profiled in a study of shared clonotypes between healthy human individuals. For the study at large: With ages of 18 to 49, the donors were a couple of women and a few men. The study used three CD4 naive, three CD4 memory, two CD8 naive and one CD8 memory plate per donor.

It was at deep level that the assay was run. TCRdb keeps only in-frame clones here, not all; method: immunoSEQ multiplex PCR. The top ten clones hold over 0.12% of a sample with 2.5 million or so clones, about 92% of them seen once. The material sequenced was naive CD4+ T cells sorted from blood. Subset indicated: CD45RA+ positively selected. The origin of this receptor is a man aged 18 to 30 in good health.

The CDR3 DNA reads TGTGCCAGCAGCGCCTCACAGGGGGCGGAGACCCAGTACTTC. This translates into CASSASQGAETQYF. V is TRBV9 and J is TRBJ2-5; 9 nucleotides line up with TRBD1. Unmatched junction bases numbered 5, after V lost 3 bases and J lost 5 bases. Germline lookup yields CDR1 SGDLS and CDR2 YYNGEE. This CDR3 is 14 amino acids long.